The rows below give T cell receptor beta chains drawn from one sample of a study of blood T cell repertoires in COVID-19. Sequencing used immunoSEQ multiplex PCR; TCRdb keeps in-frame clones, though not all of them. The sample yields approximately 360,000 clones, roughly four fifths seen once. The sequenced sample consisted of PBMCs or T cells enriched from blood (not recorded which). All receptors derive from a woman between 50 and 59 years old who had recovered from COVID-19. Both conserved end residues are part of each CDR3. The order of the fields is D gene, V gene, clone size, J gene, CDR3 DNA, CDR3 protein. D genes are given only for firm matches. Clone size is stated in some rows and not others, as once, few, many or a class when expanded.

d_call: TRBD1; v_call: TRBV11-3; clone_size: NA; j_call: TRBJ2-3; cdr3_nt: TGTGCCAGCAGCTCAGGGACAGGGGCGGGTAGCGGGAGCACAGATACGCAGTATTTT; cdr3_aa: CASSSGTGAGSGSTDTQYF
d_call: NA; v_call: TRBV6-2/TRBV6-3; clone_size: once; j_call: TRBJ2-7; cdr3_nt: TGTGCCAGCAGTTCGTGGGCTGGCGACGAGCAGTACTTC; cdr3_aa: CASSSWAGDEQYF
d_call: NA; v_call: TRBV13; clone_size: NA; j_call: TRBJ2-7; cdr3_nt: TGTGCCAGCAGCCCGGGTATCGGGACCTACGAGCAGTACTTC; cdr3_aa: CASSPGIGTYEQYF
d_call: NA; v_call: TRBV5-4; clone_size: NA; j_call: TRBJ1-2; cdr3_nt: TGTGCCAGCAGCTTGCAGCAGGGGAGGGGCGGCAGCTATGGCTACACCTTC; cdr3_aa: CASSLQQGRGGSYGYTF
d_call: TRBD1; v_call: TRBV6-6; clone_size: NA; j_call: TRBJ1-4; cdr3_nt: TGTGCCAGCACGGAGGGGGCCGGGTGGTCTGAAAAACTGTTTTTT; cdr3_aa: CASTEGAGWSEKLFF
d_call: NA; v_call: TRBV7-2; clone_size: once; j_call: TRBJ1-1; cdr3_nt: TGTGCCAGCAGCCCATTAACACCCTTTCCTTTGAACACTGAAGCTTTCTTT; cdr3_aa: CASSPLTPFPLNTEAFF
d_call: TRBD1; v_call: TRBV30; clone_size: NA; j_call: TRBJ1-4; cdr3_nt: TGTGCCTTGAATTTACCGGGACAGGGGGAGACACGGAAGGAAAAACTGTTTTTT; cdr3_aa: CALNLPGQGETRKEKLFF
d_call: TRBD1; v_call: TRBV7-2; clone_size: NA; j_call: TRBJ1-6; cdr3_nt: TGTGCCAGCAGCTTACGGACAGGGGGAAATTCACCCCTCCACTTT; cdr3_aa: CASSLRTGGNSPLHF
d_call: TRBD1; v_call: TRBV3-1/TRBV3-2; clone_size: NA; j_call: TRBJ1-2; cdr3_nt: TGTGCCAGCAGCCAAACAACGTCTGGACAGGGGAAGAGCTACACCTTC; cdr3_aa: CASSQTTSGQGKSYTF
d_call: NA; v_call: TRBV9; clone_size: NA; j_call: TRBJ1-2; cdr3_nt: TGTGCCAGCAGCGTAGCGGGGGGAATCTATGGCTACACCTTC; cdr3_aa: CASSVAGGIYGYTF
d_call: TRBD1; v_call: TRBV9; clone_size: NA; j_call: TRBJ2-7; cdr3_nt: TGTGCCAGCAGCGTAGGGTTGGGGACAGGGTCCGAGCAGTACTTC; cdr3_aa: CASSVGLGTGSEQYF
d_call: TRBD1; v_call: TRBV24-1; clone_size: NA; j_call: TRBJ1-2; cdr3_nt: TGTGCCACCAGAGTACTCCGGGACAGGGAGGGCTATGGCTACACCTTC; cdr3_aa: CATRVLRDREGYGYTF
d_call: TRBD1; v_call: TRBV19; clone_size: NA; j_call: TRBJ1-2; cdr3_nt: TGTGCCAGTAGTTCGCAACAGGGGCTGGGTGGTGGGGACTATGGCTACACCTTC; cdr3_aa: CASSSQQGLGGGDYGYTF
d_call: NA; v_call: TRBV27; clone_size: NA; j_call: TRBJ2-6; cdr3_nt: TGTGCCAGCAGAGTATCAGGGTTTGGGGCCAACGTCCTGACTTTC; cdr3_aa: CASRVSGFGANVLTF
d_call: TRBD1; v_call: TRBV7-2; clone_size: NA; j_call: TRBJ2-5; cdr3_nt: TGTGCCAGCAGCTTAACGGGACAGAAAGGGCAGACCCAGTACTTC; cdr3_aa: CASSLTGQKGQTQYF
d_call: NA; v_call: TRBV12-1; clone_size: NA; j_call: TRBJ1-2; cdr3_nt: TGTGCCAGCAGCCCGGGTGGCTACACCTTC; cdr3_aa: CASSPGGYTF
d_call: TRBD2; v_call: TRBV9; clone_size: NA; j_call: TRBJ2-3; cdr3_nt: TGTGCCAGCAGCCCGTCCGTCGGGAGGAGCACAGATACGCAGTATTTT; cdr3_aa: CASSPSVGRSTDTQYF
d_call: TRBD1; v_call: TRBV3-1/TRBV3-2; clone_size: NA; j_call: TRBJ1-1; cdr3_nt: TGTGCCAGCAGCCAGCCAACAGGGGGCACTGAAGCTTTCTTT; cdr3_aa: CASSQPTGGTEAFF
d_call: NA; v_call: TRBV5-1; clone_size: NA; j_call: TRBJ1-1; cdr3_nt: TGCGCCAGCAGCTTGGAATTGGCTCAGGGCATGAACACTGAAGCTTTCTTT; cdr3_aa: CASSLELAQGMNTEAFF
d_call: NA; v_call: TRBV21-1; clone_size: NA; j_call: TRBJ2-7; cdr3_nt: TGTGCCAGCAGCCCCCTTGAGGCGGGAGCCGGGGAGCAGTACTTC; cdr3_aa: CASSPLEAGAGEQYF
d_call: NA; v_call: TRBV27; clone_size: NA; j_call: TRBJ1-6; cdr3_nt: TGTGCCAGCAGTTTCAGGGGTGGGAATTCACCCCTCCACTTT; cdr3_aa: CASSFRGGNSPLHF
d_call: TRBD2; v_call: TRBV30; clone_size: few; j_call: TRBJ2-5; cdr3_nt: TGTGCCTGGAGTGGGGGTACTAGCGGGAGCTTCTGGGGAGAGACCCAGTACTTC; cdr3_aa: CAWSGGTSGSFWGETQYF
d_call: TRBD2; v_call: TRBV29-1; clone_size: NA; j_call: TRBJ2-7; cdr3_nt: TGCAGCGCCCGGGGGGGCAGTACCTACGAGCAGTACTTC; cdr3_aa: CSARGGSTYEQYF
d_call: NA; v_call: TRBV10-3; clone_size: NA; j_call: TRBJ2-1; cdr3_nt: TGTGCCATCAGTGCACCTACGGAGGGGAGCTCCTACAATGAGCAGTTCTTC; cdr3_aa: CAISAPTEGSSYNEQFF
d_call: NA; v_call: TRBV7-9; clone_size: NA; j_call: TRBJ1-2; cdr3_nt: TGTGCCAGCAGCTTAGGAGGCAGCCCTAACTATGGCTACACCTTC; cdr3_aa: CASSLGGSPNYGYTF
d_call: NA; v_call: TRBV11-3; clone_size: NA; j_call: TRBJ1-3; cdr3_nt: TGTGCCAGCAGCTTAAGAAGCAACTCTGGAAACACCATATATTTT; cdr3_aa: CASSLRSNSGNTIYF
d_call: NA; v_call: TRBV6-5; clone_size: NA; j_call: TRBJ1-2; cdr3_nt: TGTGCCAGCAGTTACACCGCCCGACAGTACAACTATGGCTACACCTTC; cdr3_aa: CASSYTARQYNYGYTF
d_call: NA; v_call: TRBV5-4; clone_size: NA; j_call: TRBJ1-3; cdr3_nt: TGTGCCAGCAGCTTGGGTGGGGCAGGAAACACCATATATTTT; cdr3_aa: CASSLGGAGNTIYF
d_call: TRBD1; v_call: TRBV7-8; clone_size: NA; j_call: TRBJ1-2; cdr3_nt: TGTGCCAGCAGCTTAGCAGGACAGGATGGCTACACCTTC; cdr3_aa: CASSLAGQDGYTF
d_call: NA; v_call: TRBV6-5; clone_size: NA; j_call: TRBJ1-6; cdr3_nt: TGTCTCGTAGGGGGATCCTATAATTCACCCCTCCACTTT; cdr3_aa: CLVGGSYNSPLHF
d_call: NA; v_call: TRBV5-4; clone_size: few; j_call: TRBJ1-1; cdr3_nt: TGTGCCAGCAGCTTGGAGGGGCAAGCAGGGTATGAAGCTTTCTTT; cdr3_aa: CASSLEGQAGYEAFF
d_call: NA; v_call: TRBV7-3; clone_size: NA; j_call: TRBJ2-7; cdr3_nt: TGTGCCAGCAGCACGGTTGGGGGGGCGAACACCCCTGGGCTCGAGCAGTACTTC; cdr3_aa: CASSTVGGANTPGLEQYF
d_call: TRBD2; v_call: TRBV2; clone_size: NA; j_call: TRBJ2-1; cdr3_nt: TGTGCCAGCACGCAGTCGGGAGGTGCCAATGAGCAGTTCTTC; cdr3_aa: CASTQSGGANEQFF
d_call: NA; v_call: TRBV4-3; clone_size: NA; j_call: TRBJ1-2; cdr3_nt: TGCGCCAGCAGCCAAGCTCCTTCGGCAGGGAACTATGGCTACACCTTC; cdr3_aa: CASSQAPSAGNYGYTF
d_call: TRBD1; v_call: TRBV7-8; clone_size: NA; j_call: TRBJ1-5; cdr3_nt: TGTGCCAGCAGCTTTTCACAGGGGAGCAATCAGCCCCAGCATTTT; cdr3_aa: CASSFSQGSNQPQHF
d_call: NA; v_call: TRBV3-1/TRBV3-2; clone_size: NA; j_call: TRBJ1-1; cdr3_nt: TGTGCCAGCAGCCGGCCCGGGGGGGGCACTGAAGCTTTCTTT; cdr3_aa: CASSRPGGGTEAFF
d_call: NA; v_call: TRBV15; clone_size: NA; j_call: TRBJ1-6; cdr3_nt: TGTGCCACCAGCGAGGGTACCTATAATTCACCCCTCCACTTT; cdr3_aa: CATSEGTYNSPLHF
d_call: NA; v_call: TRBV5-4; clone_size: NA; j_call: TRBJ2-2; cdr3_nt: TGTGCCAGCAGCTCTAGAGGACAGTCGAACACCGGGGAGCTGTTTTTT; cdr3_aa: CASSSRGQSNTGELFF
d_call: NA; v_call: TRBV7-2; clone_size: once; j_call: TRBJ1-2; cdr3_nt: TGTGCCAGCAGCTTGGGGGGGCAGGCTAACTATGGCTACACCTTC; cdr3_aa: CASSLGGQANYGYTF
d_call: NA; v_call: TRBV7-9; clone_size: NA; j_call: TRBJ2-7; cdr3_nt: TGTGCCAGCAGCTCCCGACACGCCACCTACGAGCAGTACTTC; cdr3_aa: CASSSRHATYEQYF
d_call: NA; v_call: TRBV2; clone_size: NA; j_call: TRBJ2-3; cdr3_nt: TGTGCCAGCAGTCTTGTTAGGAGTCCCGGCGCAGATACGCAGTATTTT; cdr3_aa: CASSLVRSPGADTQYF
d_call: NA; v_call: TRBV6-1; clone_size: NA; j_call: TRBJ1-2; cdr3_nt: TGTGCCAGCAGTGACCGCGGGGGCCCAAATAACTATGGCTACACCTTC; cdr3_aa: CASSDRGGPNNYGYTF
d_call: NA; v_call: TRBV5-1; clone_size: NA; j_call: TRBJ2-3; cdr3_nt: TGCGCCAGCAGCTTGCTTTCTAGCACAGATACGCAGTATTTT; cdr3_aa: CASSLLSSTDTQYF
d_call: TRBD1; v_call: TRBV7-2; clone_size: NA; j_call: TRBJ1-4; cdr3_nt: TGTGCCAGCAGCGCGACAGGGGGTCGCGAAAAACTGTTTTTT; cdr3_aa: CASSATGGREKLFF
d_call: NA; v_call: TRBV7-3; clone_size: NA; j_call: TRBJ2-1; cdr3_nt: TGTGCCAGCAGCCCCGGAACAGCTTCCTACAATGAGCAGTTCTTC; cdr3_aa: CASSPGTASYNEQFF
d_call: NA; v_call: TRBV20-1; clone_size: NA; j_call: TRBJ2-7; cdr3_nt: TGCAGTGCTAGTGCCCCAACCTACGAGCAGTACTTC; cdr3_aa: CSASAPTYEQYF
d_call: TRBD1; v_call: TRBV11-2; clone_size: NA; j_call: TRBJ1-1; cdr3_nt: TGTGCCAGCAGCGATAATCTTAACAGGGGGCCGGACACTGAAGCTTTCTTT; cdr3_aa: CASSDNLNRGPDTEAFF
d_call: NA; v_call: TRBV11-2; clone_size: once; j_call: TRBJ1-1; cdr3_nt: TGTGCCAGCAGCTTAGGGGCAGGCCTGAACACTGAAGCTTTCTTT; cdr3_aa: CASSLGAGLNTEAFF
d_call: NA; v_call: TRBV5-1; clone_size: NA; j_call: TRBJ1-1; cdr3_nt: TGCGCCAGCAGCCCCCATCTAGGGGCCGCTTTCTTT; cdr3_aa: CASSPHLGAAFF
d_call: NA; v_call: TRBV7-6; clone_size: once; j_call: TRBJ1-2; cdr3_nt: TGTGCCAGCAGCTTAGCGCGGCAGGGATATGGCTACACCTTC; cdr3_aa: CASSLARQGYGYTF
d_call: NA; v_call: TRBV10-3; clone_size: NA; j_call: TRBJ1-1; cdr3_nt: TGTGCCATCAGTGAGGGACAAGACACTGAAGCTTTCTTT; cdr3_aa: CAISEGQDTEAFF
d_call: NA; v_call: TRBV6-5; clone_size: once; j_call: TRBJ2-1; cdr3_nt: TGTGCCAGCAGTTACTCGAATGGAGGCTACAATGAGCAGTTCTTC; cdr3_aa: CASSYSNGGYNEQFF
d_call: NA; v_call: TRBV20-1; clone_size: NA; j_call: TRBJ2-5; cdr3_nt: TGCAGTGCTAGTGACCTAGAGGGAGAGACCCAGTACTTC; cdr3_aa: CSASDLEGETQYF
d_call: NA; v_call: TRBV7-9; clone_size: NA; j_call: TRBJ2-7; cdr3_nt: TGTGCCAGCAGCCTGAGGGGGGGCGGGAGCTCCTACGAGCAGTACTTC; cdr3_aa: CASSLRGGGSSYEQYF
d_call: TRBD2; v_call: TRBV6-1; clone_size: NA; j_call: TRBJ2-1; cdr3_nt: TGTGCCAGCAGGGAAGCGGGGGGGCCCGGCAATGAGCAGTTCTTC; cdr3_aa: CASREAGGPGNEQFF